The 25 T cell receptor beta chains listed next were all sequenced from one sample in a study of cytomegalovirus exposure and HLA in healthy donors. PCR used 60 Vbeta primers and 13 Jbeta primers. TCRdb keeps only in-frame clones here, not all; method: immunoSEQ multiplex PCR. The sample includes approximately 150,000 clones, approximately 84% of them seen just once. Sequenced material: PBMCs. These receptors originate from a woman aged 60-75 years in good health and CMV-seropositive.

The chain links TRBV29-1 to TRBJ2-2; 12 bases line up with TRBD2. The CDR3 covers 15 residues. The V gene end was trimmed by 7 bases and the J gene end by 4 bases; junction bases not matched to a gene: 7. Germline CDR1 and CDR2: SQVTM and ANQGSEA. The CDR3: CSARLAGGFTGELFF. CDR3 nucleotides: TGCAGCGCCAGGCTAGCGGGAGGGTTCACCGGGGAGCTGTTTTTT.

V and J are TRBV9 and TRBJ2-7, with a tentative D call TRBD2 (5 bases). Germline CDR1 and CDR2: SGDLS and YYNGEE. CDR3 length equals 13 residues. V lost 1 base and J lost 7, with 12 bases in between. Here the CDR3 reads CASSVLAGEEQYF. The DNA of the CDR3 is TGTGCCAGCAGCGTATTAGCCGGGGAGGAGCAGTACTTC. The whole variable domain, filled in from reference TRBV9 and TRBJ2-7, reads DSGVTQTPKHLITATGQRVTLRCSPRSGDLSVYWYQQSLDQGLQFLIQYYNGEERAKGNILERFSAQQFPDLHSELNLSSLELGDSALYFCASSVLAGEEQYFGPGTRLTVT.

The chain has TRBV5-1 and TRBJ2-5; possible D gene TRBD2, 6 bases. The CDR3 sequence is 14 residues long. Germline CDR1 SGHRS, CDR2 YFSETQ. Trimming shortened V by 2 bases and J by 4 bases, and 12 bases separated the two germline ends. CDR3 region: CASSFPGRGETQYF. DNA of the CDR3: TGCGCCAGCAGCTTCCCGGGGCGGGGAGAGACCCAGTACTTC.

The chain uses TRBV29-1 and TRBJ2-7; 10 bases map to TRBD1. The junction had 4 bases not matched to a gene; V was cut back by 3 bases and J by 5 bases. This CDR3 contains 13 residues. The germline CDR1 and CDR2 sequences are SQVTM and ANQGSEA. The CDR3 DNA follows: TGCAGCGTTGACGGACAGGGGGTCCACGAGCAGTACTTC. This translates into CSVDGQGVHEQYF.

This chain uses TRBV4-1 with TRBJ2-7, with D possibly TRBD2 on 5 matching bases. CDR3 size: 14 residues. V was trimmed by 0 bases and J by 5 bases, leaving 11 bases between them. Per the germline V gene, CDR1 is MGHRA and CDR2 is YSYEKL. The CDR3 sequence: CASSQEGPGDEQYF. In nucleotides, the CDR3 is TGCGCCAGCAGCCAAGAAGGGCCCGGGGACGAGCAGTACTTC.

This clone was found a few times. This chain uses TRBV11-3 with TRBJ2-4; 7 bases agree with TRBD1. Germline CDR1 reads SGHNT; CDR2 reads YENEEA. The CDR3 consists of 16 residues. The ends lost 5 bases at V and 7 bases at J; junction bases unmatched: 14. The CDR3 DNA reads as TGTGCCAGCAGCACCTGGACAGGCCCCCGTGTGAACATTCAGTACTTC. It is translated as CASSTWTGPRVNIQYF.

This chain uses TRBV21-1 with TRBJ1-5. TRBV21-1 is labeled a pseudogene. The CDR3 has 18 amino acids. In nucleotides, the CDR3 is TGTGCCAGCAGCAAAGGGCGGTTCGGGGGAGGTGGCAATCAGCCCCAGCATTTT. This encodes CASSKGRFGGGGNQPQHF.

This rearrangement joins TRBV15 to TRBJ2-7; TRBD2 is a possible D gene (5 bases). The CDR3 extends over 16 amino acids. Germline V gives CDR1 LNHNV, CDR2 YYDKDF (reference sequence). Trimming took off 0 bases at V and 1 base at J, with 13 bases between the two ends. The CDR3 sequence: CATSRDPLGLSYEQYF. DNA of the CDR3: TGTGCCACCAGCAGAGACCCACTAGGGTTATCCTACGAGCAGTACTTC. The full variable domain, completed using reference TRBV15 and TRBJ2-7, is DAMVIQNPRYQVTQFGKPVTLSCSQTLNHNVMYWYQQKSSQAPKLLFHYYDKDFNNEADTPDNFQSRRPNTSFCFLDIRSPGLGDTAMYLCATSRDPLGLSYEQYFGPGTRLTVT.

Turning to this clone: Its ends do not fully match the called genes, so a read error is possible. The V and J genes are TRBV7-7 and TRBJ2-5; D may be TRBD1 (7 bases). Germline V lookup: CDR1 SSHAT, CDR2 FNYEAQ (reference sequence). This CDR3 spans 14 amino acids. The CDR3 reads CASSATGTQETQYF. In DNA form, the CDR3 reads TGTGCTAGCAGCGCGACAGGGACTCAAGAGACCCAGTACTTC.

The chain is built from TRBV7-2 and TRBJ1-5; D is undetermined. The CDR3 extends over 15 amino acids. V was pared by 1 base and J by 3 bases, with 10 bases between. The germline V gene has CDR1 SGHTA and CDR2 FQGNSA. The CDR3 DNA reads TGTGCCAGCAGCTTAGAGGCGACAATCAATCAGCCCCAGCATTTT. This sequence encodes CASSLEATINQPQHF.

V and J are TRBV30 and TRBJ2-5, with 9 positions matching TRBD2. The CDR3 spans 15 residues. The V and J ends lost 7 bases and 0 bases, in that order; junction bases with no gene match: 9. Per germline, CDR1 GTSNPN and CDR2 SVGIG (reference sequence). In DNA form, the CDR3 reads TGTGCCTCCGAGGGACTAGCAGACTACCAAGAGACCCAGTACTTC. Its translation: CASEGLADYQETQYF.

Notes on this clone: At one boundary the junction diverges from the germline segment, which might be a read error. V usage is TRBV11-2 and J usage is TRBJ1-4; no definite D call. This CDR3 region has 8 residues. Germline values: CDR1 SGHAT, CDR2 FQNNGV. CDR3 coding DNA: TGTGCCAGCAGCTTAGAGAGGTGG. This encodes CASSLERW.

The chain has TRBV2 and TRBJ2-5; the D gene is possibly TRBD1 (6 bases). Germline CDR1 and CDR2: SNHLY and FYNNEI. The CDR3 totals 11 residues. Trimming cost V 11 bases and J 5 bases, with 12 bases left between them. CDR3: CAWERGETQYF. For the CDR3, the DNA is TGTGCCTGGGAAAGGGGGGAGACCCAGTACTTC. The full variable domain, rest sourced from reference TRBV2 and TRBJ2-5, is EPEVTQTPSHQVTQMGQEVILRCVPISNHLYFYWYRQILGQKVEFLVSFYNNEISEKSEIFDDQFSVERPDGSNFTLKIRSTKLEDSAMYFCAWERGETQYFGPGTRLLVL.

This chain connects TRBV5-8 to TRBJ2-5, with 16 bases lining up with TRBD2. The V segment lost 4 bases and the J segment 5 bases; nucleotides outside the gene matches: 5. The CDR3 length is 16 residues. The germline V gene encodes CDR1 SGHTS and CDR2 YDEGEE. This CDR3 is CASSSGGLAGGETQYF. DNA of the CDR3: TGTGCCAGCAGCAGCGGGGGACTAGCGGGAGGGGAGACCCAGTACTTC.

J is TRBJ2-7 and V is TRBV30, with D possibly matching TRBD1 (5 bases). Per germline, CDR1 GTSNPN and CDR2 SVGIG (reference sequence). The CDR3 runs 14 residues. Trimming pared 2 bases from V and 2 bases from J, leaving 13 bases between. The CDR3 spells CAWSLEDTPYEQYF. The CDR3 bases are TGTGCCTGGAGTTTAGAGGACACCCCCTACGAGCAGTACTTC. Full variable domain (rest looked up from reference TRBV30 and TRBJ2-7): SQTIHQWPATLVQPVGSPLSLECTVEGTSNPNLYWYRQAAGRGLQLLFYSVGIGQISSEVPQNLSASRPQDRQFILSSKKLLLSDSGFYLCAWSLEDTPYEQYFGPGTRLTVT.

This chain links TRBV7-9 with TRBJ2-7, with D possibly TRBD1 on 5 matching bases. Trimming removed 4 bases from V and 3 bases from J, with 7 bases in between. The CDR3 is made up of 12 amino acids. Germline lookup yields CDR1 SEHNR and CDR2 FQNEAQ (reference sequence). In nucleotides, the CDR3 is TGTGCCAGCAGCTCCACAGGCTACGAGCAGTACTTC. This sequence encodes CASSSTGYEQYF.

In this sample, this clone turned up once. The chain uses TRBV19 and TRBJ1-1; D might be TRBD1 (6 bases). From germline, CDR1 is LNHDA and CDR2 SQIVND (reference sequence). The CDR3 is 18 amino acids. Between the trimmed V and J ends, which lost 0 bases and 3 bases, there was a span of 20 bases. As DNA, the CDR3 is TGTGCCAGTAGTATAGATTCCCATGCGGGGGGGCGATACACTGAAGCTTTCTTT. Its translation is CASSIDSHAGGRYTEAFF.

The CDR3 reads CSAGTGVNEQYF. CDR3 coding DNA: TGCAGCGCTGGGACAGGGGTAAACGAGCAGTACTTC. The V and J genes are TRBV29-1 and TRBJ2-7; 10 bases are a match to TRBD1. CDR3 size: 12 residues. V lost 7 bases and J lost 5; bases outside the gene matches: 5. Germline V gene data show CDR1 as SQVTM and CDR2 as ANQGSEA.

J is TRBJ2-1 and V is TRBV6-1; 9 positions agree with TRBD2. The CDR3 runs 11 residues. Germline V gene data show CDR1 as MNHNS and CDR2 as SASEGT. J was trimmed by 8 bases and V by 11 bases; bases with no gene match: 4. The CDR3: CAVAGVHEQFF. The DNA of the CDR3 is TGTGCCGTAGCGGGAGTCCATGAGCAGTTCTTC.

V gene TRBV5-1 combines with J gene TRBJ2-2; tentative D call: TRBD2 (5 bases). V gave up 5 bases and J gave up 8 bases, with 16 bases separating them. From germline, CDR1 is SGHRS and CDR2 YFSETQ. The CDR3 spans 14 residues. The CDR3 loop reads CASSLNLASGELFF. In DNA, the CDR3 is TGCGCCAGCAGTCTCAACCTAGCTTCTGGGGAGCTGTTTTTT.

The chain is built from TRBV27 and TRBJ2-7, with 14 bases that match TRBD2. CDR1 is MNHEY, CDR2 SMNVEV, per germline (reference sequence). CDR3 length equals 18 residues. The J segment lost 4 bases and the V segment lost 2 bases, leaving 10 bases of the junction unmatched. The CDR3 DNA is TGTGCCAGCAGTTTACAGGGACTAGCGGGAGTTGTTGGTTACGAGCAGTACTTC. Translation: CASSLQGLAGVVGYEQYF.

The chain recombines TRBV6-6 with TRBJ2-2, with D possibly matching TRBD2 (5 bases). V was clipped by 6 bases and J by 5 bases, with 10 bases between them. There are 13 residues in the CDR3. Germline V CDR1 and CDR2: MNHNY, SVGAGI (reference sequence). The CDR3 here is CASRFRGTGELFF. CDR3 sequence (DNA): TGTGCCAGCAGATTCCGCGGGACCGGGGAGCTGTTTTTT.

The chain links TRBV7-2 to TRBJ2-3; no reliable D call. The length of the CDR3 is 17 residues. Germline CDR1 is SGHTA and CDR2 is FQGNSA. Trimming removed 5 bases from V and 2 bases from J, with 20 bases in between. The CDR3 protein is CASSHSVEPRFTDTQYF. The CDR3 DNA sequence: TGTGCCAGCAGCCATTCAGTGGAGCCCAGATTCACAGATACGCAGTATTTT.

The chain links TRBV7-2 to TRBJ1-5; D remains unclear. Trimming shortened V by 5 bases and J by 5 bases, and 7 bases separated the two germline ends. The CDR3 runs to 12 residues. The germline V gene encodes CDR1 SGHTA and CDR2 FQGNSA. The CDR3 sequence is CASSLTDQPQHF. Here the CDR3 DNA reads TGTGCCAGCAGCCTAACCGATCAGCCCCAGCATTTT.

V is TRBV30 and J is TRBJ2-1; TRBD2 aligns across 14 bases. CDR3 length: 18 residues. With 2 bases clipped from V and 1 base from J, the junction kept 7 bases outside the gene matches. The germline V gene has CDR1 GTSNPN and CDR2 SVGIG (reference sequence). The CDR3 DNA sequence: TGTGCCTGGAGTAGGAGACTAGCGGGAGGGTTATCCTACAATGAGCAGTTCTTC. This codes for CAWSRRLAGGLSYNEQFF.